This TCR beta chain was retrieved from a study of T cell repertoires in aging, cancer and after chemotherapy. Regarding this clonotype: Its matching antigen is unknown.

Rearranged V-D-J TRB sequences were amplified with a mixed TRB-A/B primer pool. Each CDR3 protein is one row after TCRdb ran MiXCR on the multiplex PCR reads. This repertoire shows some 10,000 distinct CDR3 sequences, roughly two fifths found once; its top ten account for roughly 4%. General observations from the study: Rebound thymic output was suggested by rising median generation probability during chemotherapy in each cancer cohort. Age-matched healthy donors had significantly more diverse, less clonal blood TCR repertoires than untreated cancer patients.

The template was genomic DNA from peripheral blood, not RNA. Trimming removed 4 bases at V and 2 bases at J, with 14 bases between. The CDR3 runs 15 residues. The chain has TRBV12-3 or TRBV12-4 and TRBJ1-2, with D possibly matching TRBD1 (6 bases). Sequencing used blood. The sequence derives from a human donor in good health. CDR3 region: CASSSIQGSNYGYTF. CDR3 bases: TGTGCCAGCAGTTCAATACAGGGAAGCAACTATGGCTACACCTTC.